These T cell receptor beta chains were read from a single sample in a study of blood T cell repertoires in COVID-19. The repertoire was sequenced with immunoSEQ multiplex PCR; TCRdb's copy has only in-frame clones and lacks some. The repertoire holds around 290,000 clones, with around nine tenths as singletons. Specimen: peripheral blood. The receptors originated from a man between 40 and 49 years old with acute or convalescent COVID-19. Both conserved end residues are part of each CDR3. D genes are given only for firm matches. Where a row states a size, it is once, few, many or the class of an expanded clone; other rows omit it.

>-|-|TRBJ2-1|TRBV10-1
CASSEPHLGRNEQFF
TGCGCCAGCAGTGAGCCCCACCTAGGAAGGAATGAGCAGTTCTTC
>-|-|TRBJ1-1|TRBV6-6
CAAREGRTEAFF
TGTGCCGCGCGCGAAGGGAGGACTGAAGCTTTCTTT
>-|-|TRBJ1-3|TRBV5-1
CASSLDLRGGNTIYF
TGCGCCAGCAGCTTGGACCTCCGAGGTGGAAACACCATATATTTT
>TRBD2|-|TRBJ2-7|TRBV27
CASSPRTSGGEQYF
TGTGCCAGCAGCCCCCGGACTAGCGGGGGAGAGCAGTACTTC
>-|-|TRBJ2-7|TRBV6-1
CASSEAAYAGMSSYEQYF
TGTGCCAGCAGTGAAGCGGCCTACGCAGGCATGAGCTCCTACGAGCAGTACTTC
>TRBD1|-|TRBJ2-7|TRBV14
CASSQGPGSGTGWYEQYF
TGTGCCAGCAGCCAAGGACCTGGGTCCGGGACAGGGTGGTACGAGCAGTACTTC
>-|-|TRBJ1-5|TRBV19
CASSIEGSRDQPQHF
TGTGCCAGTAGTATTGAGGGTAGTCGCGATCAGCCCCAGCATTTT
>-|-|TRBJ1-6|TRBV11-2
CASSFQRQANSPLHF
TGTGCCAGCAGCTTCCAACGGCAGGCGAATTCACCCCTCCACTTT
>TRBD1|-|TRBJ2-7|TRBV7-7
CASSRQGPGEQYF
TGTGCCAGCAGCCGACAGGGCCCGGGGGAGCAGTACTTC
>-|-|TRBJ1-1|TRBV7-8
CASSQIIGATEAFF
TGTGCCAGCAGCCAGATTATAGGGGCCACTGAAGCTTTCTTT
>-|-|TRBJ1-1|TRBV6-1
CASSEEGAGKTEAFF
TGTGCCAGCAGTGAAGAGGGTGCGGGGAAGACTGAAGCTTTCTTT
>-|-|TRBJ2-3|TRBV9
CASSVGAGLADTQYF
TGTGCCAGCAGCGTAGGGGCGGGATTGGCAGATACGCAGTATTTT
>TRBD1|once|TRBJ2-1|TRBV6-5
CASTEQTGKNNEQFF
TGTGCCAGCACCGAACAGACAGGGAAAAACAATGAGCAGTTCTTC
>TRBD1|-|TRBJ1-2|TRBV5-8
CASSFAPGQGNYGYTF
TGTGCCAGCAGTTTCGCTCCGGGACAGGGAAACTATGGCTACACCTTC
>-|once|TRBJ2-1|TRBV5-1
CASSLDPGGAGYSEQFF
TGCGCCAGCAGCTTGGACCCTGGGGGGGCCGGGTATAGTGAGCAGTTCTTC
>-|-|TRBJ2-7|TRBV29-1
CSVEAGNSYEQYF
TGCAGCGTTGAGGCGGGAAACTCCTACGAGCAGTACTTC
>TRBD1|-|TRBJ1-1|TRBV10-1
CASSEYRGFGEAFF
TGCGCCAGCAGTGAGTACAGGGGATTCGGGGAAGCTTTCTTT
>TRBD2|-|TRBJ2-7|TRBV5-1
CASSLGLAGGEQYF
TGCGCCAGCAGCTTAGGACTAGCGGGGGGCGAGCAGTACTTC
>TRBD2|-|TRBJ2-1|TRBV6-5
CASSYSKAGGLNEQFF
TGTGCCAGCAGTTACTCGAAGGCGGGGGGGCTCAATGAGCAGTTCTTC
>TRBD2|-|TRBJ2-1|TRBV30
CAWKLTSGAYNEQFF
TGTGCCTGGAAGTTGACTAGCGGTGCCTACAATGAGCAGTTCTTC
>-|-|TRBJ2-4|TRBV2
CASRRTPGENIQYF
TGTGCCAGCAGACGGACCCCCGGGGAAAACATTCAGTACTTC
>TRBD1|-|TRBJ1-3|TRBV11-3
CASSGQGTGNTIYF
TGTGCCAGCAGCGGACAGGGGACTGGAAACACCATATATTTT
>-|-|TRBJ1-1|TRBV6-1
CASSEGRGGSNTEAFF
TGTGCCAGCAGTGAGGGGAGGGGGGGATCGAACACTGAAGCTTTCTTT
>-|-|TRBJ2-3|TRBV5-1
CASSPPVRGATTDTQYF
TGCGCCAGCAGCCCACCTGTTCGGGGTGCCACCACAGATACGCAGTATTTT
>-|-|TRBJ1-2|TRBV20-1
CSVDRPYGYTF
TGCAGCGTCGACAGGCCCTATGGCTACACCTTC
>-|-|TRBJ1-1|TRBV7-2
CASSPRRGEAFF
TGTGCCAGCAGCCCCCGGAGGGGAGAAGCTTTCTTT
>-|-|TRBJ2-1|TRBV12-5
CASGLVVSGSYNEQFF
TGTGCTAGTGGTTTGGTAGTTTCAGGGTCGTACAATGAGCAGTTCTTC
>TRBD1|-|TRBJ2-5|TRBV5-5
CASSRSGQQETQYF
TGTGCCAGCAGCCGTTCGGGACAGCAAGAGACCCAGTACTTC
>TRBD1|-|TRBJ2-7|TRBV7-9
CASSPSPGQEYF
TGTGCCAGCAGTCCAAGCCCAGGACAGGAGTACTTC
>-|-|TRBJ2-7|TRBV2
CASSPTRRPPYEQYF
TGTGCCAGCTCTCCAACTAGAAGGCCTCCCTACGAGCAGTACTTC
>-|-|TRBJ2-3|TRBV29-1
CSAMKGGGTDTQYF
TGCAGCGCCATGAAAGGGGGGGGCACAGATACGCAGTATTTT
>-|-|TRBJ1-5|TRBV19
CASSISQNQPQHF
TGTGCCAGTAGTATTTCTCAGAATCAGCCCCAGCATTTT
>-|-|TRBJ1-2|TRBV24-1
CATSGGPGDYGYTF
TGTGCCACCAGTGGAGGCCCAGGGGACTATGGCTACACCTTC
>-|-|TRBJ2-1|TRBV28
CATQSGSSSYNEQFF
TGTGCCACCCAAAGTGGGTCTAGCTCCTACAATGAGCAGTTCTTC
>-|-|TRBJ1-1|TRBV7-3
CASSPSGQLNTEAFF
TGTGCCAGCAGCCCATCGGGACAACTTAACACTGAAGCTTTCTTT
>-|-|TRBJ2-2|TRBV3-1/TRBV3-2
CASSHQTGELFF
TGTGCCAGCAGCCATCAAACCGGGGAGCTGTTTTTT
>TRBD1|-|TRBJ1-1|TRBV7-2
CASSYDREREAFF
TGTGCCAGCAGCTACGACAGGGAGCGGGAAGCTTTCTTT
>TRBD2|-|TRBJ2-3|TRBV7-3
CASSLNPGTSGGRSTDTQYF
TGTGCCAGCAGCTTAAACCCCGGGACTAGCGGGGGGCGAAGCACAGATACGCAGTATTTT
>-|-|TRBJ1-2|TRBV6-6
CASSYDLKGDYGYTF
TGTGCCAGCAGTTACGACTTGAAAGGGGACTATGGCTACACCTTC
>-|once|TRBJ1-4|TRBV30
CAWSVLRGFNEKLFF
TGTGCCTGGAGCGTACTCAGAGGCTTTAATGAAAAACTGTTTTTT
>TRBD1|-|TRBJ1-1|TRBV3-1/TRBV3-2
CASKRTGGTEAFF
TGTGCCAGCAAGAGGACAGGGGGCACTGAAGCTTTCTTT
>-|once|TRBJ2-7|TRBV7-2
CASSSFSEEQYF
TGTGCCAGCAGCTCCTTTAGCGAAGAGCAGTACTTC
>-|once|TRBJ2-7|TRBV4-2
CASSQDIAGDNPTYEQYF
TGTGCCAGCAGCCAAGATATCGCTGGGGACAATCCTACCTACGAGCAGTACTTC
>-|-|TRBJ2-5|TRBV18
CASSPEAGTETQYF
TGTGCCAGCTCACCTGAGGCGGGAACAGAGACCCAGTACTTC
>TRBD1|-|TRBJ2-7|TRBV27
CASSVTGGSYEQYF
TGTGCCAGCAGCGTGACAGGGGGTAGCTACGAGCAGTACTTC
>-|once|TRBJ1-2|TRBV9
CASSVDQGVGYYGYTF
TGTGCCAGCAGCGTAGATCAGGGCGTCGGGTACTATGGCTACACCTTC
>TRBD2|-|TRBJ2-7|TRBV4-2
CASSQDIAGGREQYF
TGTGCCAGCAGCCAAGACATAGCGGGGGGACGGGAGCAGTACTTC
>TRBD1|-|TRBJ1-6|TRBV2
CASSVLGTGNLALHF
TGTGCCAGCAGTGTTTTAGGGACAGGCAATTTGGCCCTCCACTTT